These 30 T cell receptor beta chains originate from one sample sequenced in a study of response to subunit inactivated influenza vaccine (dated by TCRdb to the late 2010s). The library was built by means of RT-PCR. Data came from an Illumina HiSeq 2500. The public reads were reprocessed in TCRdb via fastp at Q25 and MiXCR, keeping in-frame beta chains. Each CDR3 protein gets just one entry, which takes the most common genes and DNA from the rows behind it. Recorded for this sample are roughly 540,000 distinct CDR3 sequences; under 25% of them occurred a single time. 2.8% of the sample belongs to the ten largest clones. The same data also went into a second study, on T cells expressing NK-cell markers. Looking at the second paper: TCR beta cDNA libraries were prepared using 5'RACE template switching, which introduced a universal primer site and unique molecular identifiers.

Sequencing was performed on CD4+ T cells sorted from PBMCs, taken 12 days after vaccination. These receptors originate from a man aged 50 to 59 who received an inactivated influenza vaccine. Donor details come from another sample of the same person, matched by shared clones.

CDR3 amino acids: CASSWSLRTDTQYF. The CDR3 region has the DNA TGTGCCAGCAGCTGGTCGCTCCGCACAGATACGCAGTATTTT. The J gene is TRBJ2-3, the V gene TRBV5-6, with D unresolved. The CDR3 runs to 14 residues. V lost 3 bases and J 1 base, leaving 9 bases between the germline ends. CDR1 is SGHDT, CDR2 YYEEEE, per germline.

The gene calls are TRBV12-3 or TRBV12-4 and TRBJ1-2; 11 nucleotides align to TRBD1. The CDR3 consists of 14 residues. V gave up 3 bases and J gave up 7 bases; unmatched junction bases: 4. The CDR3 spells CASSLGDRGGGYTF. The DNA of the CDR3 is TGTGCCAGCAGTTTGGGGGACAGGGGGGGTGGCTACACCTTC.

The V call is TRBV7-2, the J call TRBJ2-3; 9 nucleotides agree with TRBD2. The trim removed 5 bases at V and 2 bases at J, leaving 8 bases unmatched. The germline V gene has CDR1 SGHTA and CDR2 FQGNSA. The CDR3 length is 16 residues. CDR3 DNA sequence: TGTGCCAGCAGCCAAGAAAAGCGGGGGGTCACAGATACGCAGTATTTT. It codes for CASSQEKRGVTDTQYF.

The rearrangement joins TRBV5-1 to TRBJ1-6; no clear D. Germline values: CDR1 SGHRS, CDR2 YFSETQ. The V gene lost 4 bases and the J gene lost 7 bases, with 12 bases spanning the gap. This CDR3 spans 14 amino acids. This CDR3 reads CASSREAANSPLHF. CDR3 bases: TGCGCCAGCAGCCGGGAGGCAGCAAATTCACCCCTCCACTTT.

The gene calls are TRBV20-1 and TRBJ1-1; possibly TRBD1 for D (5 bases). The V and J ends lost 7 bases and 4 bases respectively, with 13 bases between them. Germline values: CDR1 DFQATT, CDR2 SNEGSKA (reference sequence). CDR3 length: 12 amino acids. The CDR3 sequence is CSVGVWITEAFF. The CDR3 DNA follows: TGCAGTGTGGGGGTATGGATCACTGAAGCTTTCTTT.

The rearrangement uses TRBV28 and TRBJ2-1, with 10 bases that match TRBD1. The CDR3 has 15 residues. Trimming at V came to 5 bases and at J to 7 bases, leaving 8 bases not matched to a gene. Per germline, CDR1 MDHEN and CDR2 SYDVKM. CDR3 sequence (DNA): TGTGCCAGCAGTCGTCCCGGGACAGGGGTTAATGAGCAGTTCTTC. This codes for CASSRPGTGVNEQFF. The variable domain in full, with the rest retrieved from reference TRBV28 and TRBJ2-1, is DVKVTQSSRYLVKRTGEKVFLECVQDMDHENMFWYRQDPGLGLRLIYFSYDVKMKEKGDIPEGYSVSREKKERFSLILESASTNQTSMYLCASSRPGTGVNEQFFGPGTRLTVL.

The J gene is TRBJ2-6, the V gene TRBV20-1; D is possibly TRBD1 (6 bases). Germline lookup yields CDR1 DFQATT and CDR2 SNEGSKA (reference sequence). The CDR3 is made up of 16 amino acids. Deletions cut 0 bases from V and 0 bases from J, with 9 bases between. Here the CDR3 reads CSARETGLSGANVLTF. As DNA, the CDR3 is TGCAGTGCTAGAGAGACAGGTCTCTCTGGGGCCAACGTCCTGACTTTC.

This clonotype has just a few counts. In nucleotides, the CDR3 is TGTGCCAGCAGCTCACCTTCCGGCGGACAGGGATGGGCAGAGACCCAGTACTTC. The encoded protein is CASSSPSGGQGWAETQYF. The chain carries TRBV11-2 and TRBJ2-5, with 8 bases that match TRBD1. Germline V gives CDR1 SGHAT, CDR2 FQNNGV. The trim removed 4 bases at V and 4 bases at J, leaving 17 bases unmatched. This CDR3 region has 18 residues.

The chain combines TRBV6-2 or TRBV6-3 with TRBJ2-5; D possibly corresponds to TRBD2 (5 bases). The V gene's germline CDR1 is MNHEY and CDR2 SVGEGT. The length of the CDR3 is 13 residues. Trimming left V 3 bases short and J 9 bases short, with 14 bases between. The CDR3 protein is CASSYGGLGAQYF. CDR3 in DNA: TGTGCCAGCAGTTATGGCGGACTCGGGGCCCAGTACTTC.

CDR3 nucleotide sequence: TGTGCCAGCAGTTTCCGACAGGACAATGAGCAGTTCTTC. Amino acids: CASSFRQDNEQFF. The chain uses TRBV12-3 or TRBV12-4 and TRBJ2-1, with D maybe TRBD1 (6 bases). With 3 bases removed from V and 5 bases from J, the gap between germline ends came to 8 bases. The CDR3 covers 13 residues.

This chain joins TRBV7-3 and TRBJ2-1; TRBD1 might be the D (5 bases). Trimming pared 5 bases from V and 8 bases from J, leaving 13 bases between. Germline CDR1 is SGHTA and CDR2 is FQGTGA. The CDR3 extends over 13 amino acids. DNA for the CDR3: TGTGCCAGCAGCCCGGTGGGGCGCGATGAGCAGTTCTTC. Encoded protein: CASSPVGRDEQFF.

This chain connects TRBV6-2 or TRBV6-3 to TRBJ2-6; D is ambiguous. The CDR3 has 13 residues. The germline V gene has CDR1 MNHEY and CDR2 SVGEGT. Trimming stripped 7 bases from V and 2 bases from J, with 6 bases between. CDR3 amino acids: CASTNTGANVLTF. The CDR3 DNA is TGTGCCAGCACCAACACTGGGGCCAACGTCCTGACTTTC.

This clonotype was seen only a few times. The gene calls are TRBV12-3 or TRBV12-4 and TRBJ1-2; a possible D gene is TRBD1 (6 bases). This CDR3 region has 14 residues. Trimming took off 5 bases at V and 2 bases at J, with 12 bases between the two ends. Written as DNA, the CDR3 is TGTGCCAGCAGTCTCGACGGGGGCAACTATGGCTACACCTTC. As protein: CASSLDGGNYGYTF.

The V and J genes are TRBV6-5 and TRBJ2-1; D not certain. The CDR3 is made up of 16 amino acids. V lost 3 bases, J lost 0 bases, and 12 bases lay in between. CDR1 and CDR2 from the germline V gene are MNHEY and SVGAGI. The CDR3 reads CASSYSQRSSYNEQFF. In DNA form, the CDR3 reads TGTGCCAGCAGTTATTCCCAGCGAAGCTCCTACAATGAGCAGTTCTTC.

This clonotype showed up many times. The chain couples TRBV10-3 to TRBJ2-3; 7 bases agree with TRBD2. The CDR3 length is 21 residues. The V and J ends lost 2 bases and 0 bases, in that order; junction bases with no gene match: 20. The germline V gene encodes CDR1 ENHRY and CDR2 SYGVKD. This CDR3 reads CAISEGSLAAYTKTSTDTQYF. The CDR3 DNA sequence: TGTGCCATCAGTGAGGGGAGCCTAGCGGCATACACGAAAACTAGCACAGATACGCAGTATTTT.

This rearrangement joins TRBV9 to TRBJ2-1; 8 bases match TRBD2. CDR1 SGDLS and CDR2 YYNGEE come from the germline V gene. CDR3 length equals 14 residues. Trimming removed 2 bases from V and 7 bases from J; junction bases left unmatched: 5. CDR3 in DNA: TGTGCCAGCAGCGTTAGCGGGATAAATAATGAGCAGTTCTTC. Translation gives CASSVSGINNEQFF.

This clonotype occurred many times. The chain has TRBV5-1 and TRBJ1-4, with 11 nucleotides matching TRBD1. CDR3 length: 19 residues. Germline lookup yields CDR1 SGHRS and CDR2 YFSETQ. V was pared by 0 bases and J by 1 base, with 8 bases of the junction left unmatched. DNA for the CDR3: TGCGCCAGCAGCTTGGTCCCTTCCGGGACAGGGGGAACTAATGAAAAACTGTTTTTT. The encoded protein is CASSLVPSGTGGTNEKLFF.

Only a few counts were recorded for this clonotype. V gene TRBV3-1 combines with J gene TRBJ2-2, with a weak D call TRBD2 (6 bases). Germline V gene sequence: CDR1 LGHDT, CDR2 YNNKEL (reference sequence). The CDR3 covers 13 residues. V was pared by 7 bases and J by 0 bases, with 6 bases between. DNA for the CDR3: TGTGCCAGCATAGCGGCGAACACCGGGGAGCTGTTTTTT. Amino acid sequence: CASIAANTGELFF.

The chain couples TRBV12-3 or TRBV12-4 to TRBJ2-1; the D gene could be TRBD1 or TRBD2 (5 bases each). The CDR3 length is 15 residues. V lost 2 bases and J lost 7, with 15 bases in between. CDR3 amino acids: CASSLSYNGGNEQFF. In nucleotides, the CDR3 is TGTGCCAGCAGTTTATCTTACAATGGGGGAAATGAGCAGTTCTTC.

The gene calls are TRBV24-1 and TRBJ2-2; D unclear. Between the trimmed V and J ends, which lost 4 bases and 6 bases, there was a span of 8 bases. CDR1 is KGHDR and CDR2 is SFDVKD in the germline V gene. CDR3 length equals 13 residues. CDR3 in amino acids: CATSETPSGELFF. Here the CDR3 DNA reads TGTGCCACCAGTGAAACACCTTCCGGGGAGCTGTTTTTT.

To note about this clonotype: At one boundary the junction diverges from the germline segment, which might be a read error. The rearrangement joins TRBV7-2 to TRBJ1-5, with D possibly being TRBD1 (5 bases). The CDR3 has 15 amino acids. CDR1 is SGHTA and CDR2 is FQGNSA in the germline V gene. CDR3 sequence: CASSAHGGGVQPEHF. CDR3 coding DNA: TGTGCCAGCAGCGCTCACGGGGGGGGTGTTCAGCCCGAGCATTTT.

The rearrangement links TRBV5-1 to TRBJ2-5; D is unresolved. V shed 4 bases and J shed 4 bases, with 17 bases lying between them. Germline V gene sequence: CDR1 SGHRS, CDR2 YFSETQ. CDR3 size: 15 residues. The CDR3 loop reads CASSEVARRSETQYF. CDR3 in DNA: TGCGCCAGCAGCGAGGTGGCCCGGCGATCAGAGACCCAGTACTTC.

The chain uses TRBV7-9 and TRBJ1-5, with D hard to call. The CDR3 is made up of 12 amino acids. CDR1 is SEHNR and CDR2 is FQNEAQ in the germline V gene (reference sequence). Trimming shortened V by 5 bases and J by 9 bases, and 11 bases separated the two germline ends. Written as DNA, the CDR3 is TGTGCCAGCAGCCGTCAAGTGGGGCCCCAGCATTTT. Amino acids: CASSRQVGPQHF.

The chain joins TRBV7-2 to TRBJ2-6; D possibly matches TRBD1 or TRBD2 (5 bases each). The CDR3 length is 15 residues. The ends were cut back, 7 bases at V and 3 bases at J, with 13 bases in the middle. Germline V gives CDR1 SGHTA, CDR2 FQGNSA. Written as DNA, the CDR3 is TGTGCCAGCACCCTTTGGGGGAATGGGGCCAACGTCCTGACTTTC. Its translation: CASTLWGNGANVLTF.

This clonotype came up a few times. This chain uses TRBV5-1 with TRBJ2-5, with D unresolved. The CDR3 is made up of 14 amino acids. The V end was cut by 4 bases, the J end by 5 bases, with 15 bases between. From germline, CDR1 is SGHRS and CDR2 YFSETQ. The CDR3 DNA follows: TGCGCCAGCAGCGAAGGACGCCCCAGGGAGACCCAGTACTTC. It yields the protein CASSEGRPRETQYF.

V usage is TRBV20-1 and J usage is TRBJ2-3, with D perhaps assigned TRBD1 or TRBD2 (5 bases each). V was clipped by 2 bases and J by 3 bases, with 21 bases between them. CDR3 length equals 17 residues. The germline V gene encodes CDR1 DFQATT and CDR2 SNEGSKA (reference sequence). The CDR3: CSARLYWQGVRTDTQYF. DNA for the CDR3: TGCAGTGCTAGACTCTATTGGCAGGGAGTTAGGACAGATACGCAGTATTTT.

V is TRBV27 and J is TRBJ2-4, with 14 bases identical to TRBD2. V was clipped by 6 bases and J by 1 base; unmatched bases: 8. This CDR3 has 18 residues. The germline CDR1 and CDR2 sequences are MNHEY and SMNVEV (reference sequence). The CDR3 DNA is TGTGCCAGCAGGCCGGGACTAGCGGGAGCTTGGGCCAAAAACATTCAGTACTTC. It is translated as CASRPGLAGAWAKNIQYF.

This clonotype was seen only a few times. V is TRBV7-2 and J is TRBJ2-5; D ambiguous. This CDR3 is 15 amino acids long. Germline lookup yields CDR1 SGHTA and CDR2 FQGNSA. Between the trimmed V and J ends, which lost 2 bases and 0 bases, there was a span of 10 bases. The CDR3 protein is CASSLWRLHQETQYF. The CDR3 bases are TGTGCCAGCAGCTTATGGCGGCTACACCAAGAGACCCAGTACTTC.

The J gene is TRBJ2-2, the V gene TRBV29-1; D unresolved. Trimming pared 4 bases from V and 1 base from J, leaving 7 bases between. The length of the CDR3 is 13 residues. Germline values: CDR1 SQVTM, CDR2 ANQGSEA. CDR3 amino acids: CSVARQNTGELFF. CDR3 bases: TGCAGCGTTGCAAGGCAGAACACCGGGGAGCTGTTTTTT.

This rearrangement joins TRBV21-1 to TRBJ1-6. TRBV21-1 is shown as a pseudogene. There are 9 residues in the CDR3. CDR3 coding DNA: TGTGCCAGCTTACCCCCCCTCCACTTT. Protein: CASLPPLHF.